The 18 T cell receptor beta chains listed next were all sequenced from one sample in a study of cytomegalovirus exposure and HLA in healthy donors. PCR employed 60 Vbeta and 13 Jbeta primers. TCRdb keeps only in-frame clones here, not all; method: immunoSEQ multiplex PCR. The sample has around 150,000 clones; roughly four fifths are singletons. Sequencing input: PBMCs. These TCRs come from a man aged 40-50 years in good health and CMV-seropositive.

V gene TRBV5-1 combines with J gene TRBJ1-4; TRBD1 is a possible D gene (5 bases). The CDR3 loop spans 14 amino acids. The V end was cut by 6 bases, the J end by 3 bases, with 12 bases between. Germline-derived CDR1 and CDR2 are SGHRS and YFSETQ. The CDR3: CASNPGGANEKLFF. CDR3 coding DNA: TGCGCCAGCAACCCGGGGGGGGCTAATGAAAAACTGTTTTTT.

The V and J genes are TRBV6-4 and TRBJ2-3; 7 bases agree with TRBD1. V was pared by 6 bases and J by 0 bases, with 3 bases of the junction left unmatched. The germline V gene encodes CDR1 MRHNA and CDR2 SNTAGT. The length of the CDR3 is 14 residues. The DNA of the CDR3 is TGTGCCAGCAGCTTACAGGGGAGCACAGATACGCAGTATTTT. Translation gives CASSLQGSTDTQYF.

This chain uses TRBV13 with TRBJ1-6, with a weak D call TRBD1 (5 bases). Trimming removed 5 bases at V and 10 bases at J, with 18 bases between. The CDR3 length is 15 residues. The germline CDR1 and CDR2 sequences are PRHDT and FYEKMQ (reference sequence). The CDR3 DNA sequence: TGTGCCAGCAGCCTTCGGACCCTTCCAGGGTCACCCCTCCACTTT. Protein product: CASSLRTLPGSPLHF.

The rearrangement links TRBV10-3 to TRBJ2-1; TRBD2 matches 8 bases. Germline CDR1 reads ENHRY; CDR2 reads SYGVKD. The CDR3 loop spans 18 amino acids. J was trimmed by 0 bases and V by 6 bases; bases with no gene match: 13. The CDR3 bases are TGTGCCATCAGCGGGCTGGGCGGGAGGATAGGCTCCTACAATGAGCAGTTCTTC. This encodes CAISGLGGRIGSYNEQFF.

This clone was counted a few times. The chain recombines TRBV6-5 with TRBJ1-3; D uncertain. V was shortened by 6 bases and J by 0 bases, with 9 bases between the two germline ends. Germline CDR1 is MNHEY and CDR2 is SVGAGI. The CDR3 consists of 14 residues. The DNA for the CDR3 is TGTGCCAGCAGGGACTGGAGCTCTGGAAACACCATATATTTT. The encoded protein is CASRDWSSGNTIYF.

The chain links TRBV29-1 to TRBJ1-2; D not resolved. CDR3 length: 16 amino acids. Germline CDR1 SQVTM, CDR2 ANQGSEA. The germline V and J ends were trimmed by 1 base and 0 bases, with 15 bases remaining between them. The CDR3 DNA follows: TGCAGCGTTGAAGGCGCGGCGGCCTCAGCTAACTATGGCTACACCTTC. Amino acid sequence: CSVEGAAASANYGYTF.

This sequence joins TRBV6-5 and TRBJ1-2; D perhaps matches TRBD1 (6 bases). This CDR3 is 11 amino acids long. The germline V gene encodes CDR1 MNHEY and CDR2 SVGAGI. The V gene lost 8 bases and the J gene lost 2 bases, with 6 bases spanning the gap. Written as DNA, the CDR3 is TGTGCCAGCGGACAGAACTATGGCTACACCTTC. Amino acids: CASGQNYGYTF.

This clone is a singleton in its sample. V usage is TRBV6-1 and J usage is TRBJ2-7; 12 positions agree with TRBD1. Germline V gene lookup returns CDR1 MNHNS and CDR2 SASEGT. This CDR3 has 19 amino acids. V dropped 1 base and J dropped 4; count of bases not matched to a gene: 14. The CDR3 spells CASSEGVWRGTGGHYEQYF. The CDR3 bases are TGTGCCAGCAGTGAAGGGGTATGGAGAGGGACAGGGGGCCATTACGAGCAGTACTTC.

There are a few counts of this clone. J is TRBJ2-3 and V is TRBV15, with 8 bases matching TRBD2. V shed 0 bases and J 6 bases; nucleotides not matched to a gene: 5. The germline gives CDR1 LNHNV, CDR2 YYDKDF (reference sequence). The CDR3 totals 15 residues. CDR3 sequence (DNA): TGTGCCACCAGCAGAGATTTGGCTAGCGGGGATACGCAGTATTTT. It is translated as CATSRDLASGDTQYF.

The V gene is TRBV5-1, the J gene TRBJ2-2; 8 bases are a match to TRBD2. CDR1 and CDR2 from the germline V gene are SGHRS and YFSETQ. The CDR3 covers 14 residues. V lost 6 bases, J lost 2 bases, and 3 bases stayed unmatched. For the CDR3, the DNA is TGCGCCAGCACCCTAGCGGGTAACACCGGGGAGCTGTTTTTT. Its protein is CASTLAGNTGELFF. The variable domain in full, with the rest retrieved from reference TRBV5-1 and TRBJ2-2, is KAGVTQTPRYLIKTRGQQVTLSCSPISGHRSVSWYQQTPGQGLQFLFEYFSETQRNKGNFPGRFSGRQFSNSRSEMNVSTLELGDSALYLCASTLAGNTGELFFGEGSRLTVL.

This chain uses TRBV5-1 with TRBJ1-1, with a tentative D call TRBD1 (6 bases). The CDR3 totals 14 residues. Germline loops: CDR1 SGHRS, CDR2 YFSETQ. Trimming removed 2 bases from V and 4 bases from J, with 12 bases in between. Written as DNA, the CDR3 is TGCGCCAGCAGCTTAGGGCAGGGGACCACTGAAGCTTTCTTT. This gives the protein CASSLGQGTTEAFF.

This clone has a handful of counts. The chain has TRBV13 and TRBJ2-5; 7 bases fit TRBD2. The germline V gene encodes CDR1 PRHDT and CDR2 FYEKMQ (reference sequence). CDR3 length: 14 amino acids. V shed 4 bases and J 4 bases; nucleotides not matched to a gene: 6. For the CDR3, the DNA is TGTGCCAGCAGCTGGGGACTACCCGGAGAGACCCAGTACTTC. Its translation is CASSWGLPGETQYF.

DNA for the CDR3: TGTGCCAGCTCATCAGGTCTCAATCAGCCCCAGCATTTT. This codes for CASSSGLNQPQHF. The chain uses TRBV18 and TRBJ1-5; D is unresolved. The germline V gene has CDR1 KGHSH and CDR2 LQKENI. Trimming pared 5 bases from V and 3 bases from J, leaving 8 bases between. CDR3 size: 13 residues.

CDR3 sequence: CASSLVGGRRTDTQYF. Written as DNA, the CDR3 is TGCGCCAGCAGCTTGGTGGGAGGCAGACGCACAGATACGCAGTATTTT. The V call is TRBV5-1, the J call TRBJ2-3; D perhaps matches TRBD2 (6 bases). Trimming cost V 0 bases and J 1 base, with 12 bases left between them. The CDR3 extends over 16 amino acids. CDR1 and CDR2 from the germline V gene are SGHRS and YFSETQ.

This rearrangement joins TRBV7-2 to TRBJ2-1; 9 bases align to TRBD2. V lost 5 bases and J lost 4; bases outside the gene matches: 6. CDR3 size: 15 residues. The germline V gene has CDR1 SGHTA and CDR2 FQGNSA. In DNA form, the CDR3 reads TGTGCCAGCAGCCCAAGGGCGGGGGGGTACAATGAGCAGTTCTTC. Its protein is CASSPRAGGYNEQFF.

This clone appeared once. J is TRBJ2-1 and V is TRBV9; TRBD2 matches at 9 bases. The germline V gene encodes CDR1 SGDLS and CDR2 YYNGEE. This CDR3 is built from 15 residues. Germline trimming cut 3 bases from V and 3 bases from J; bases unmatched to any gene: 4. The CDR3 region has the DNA TGTGCCAGCAGCGCAGCGGGGGGAAACTACAATGAGCAGTTCTTC. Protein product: CASSAAGGNYNEQFF. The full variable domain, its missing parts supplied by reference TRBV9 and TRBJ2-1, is DSGVTQTPKHLITATGQRVTLRCSPRSGDLSVYWYQQSLDQGLQFLIQYYNGEERAKGNILERFSAQQFPDLHSELNLSSLELGDSALYFCASSAAGGNYNEQFFGPGTRLTVL.

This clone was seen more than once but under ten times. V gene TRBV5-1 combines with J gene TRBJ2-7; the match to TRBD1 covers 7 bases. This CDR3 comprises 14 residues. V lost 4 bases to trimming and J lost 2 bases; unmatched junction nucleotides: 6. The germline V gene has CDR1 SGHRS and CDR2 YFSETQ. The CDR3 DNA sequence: TGCGCCAGCAGCATTCAGGGACAGACCTACGAGCAGTACTTC. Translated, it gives CASSIQGQTYEQYF.

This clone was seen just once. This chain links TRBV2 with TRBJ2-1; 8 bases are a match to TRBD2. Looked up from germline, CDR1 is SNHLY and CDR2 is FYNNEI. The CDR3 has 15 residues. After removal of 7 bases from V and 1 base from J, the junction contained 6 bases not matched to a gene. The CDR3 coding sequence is TGTGCCAGCACCGCGGGAGGATTTTCCTACAATGAGCAGTTCTTC. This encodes CASTAGGFSYNEQFF.